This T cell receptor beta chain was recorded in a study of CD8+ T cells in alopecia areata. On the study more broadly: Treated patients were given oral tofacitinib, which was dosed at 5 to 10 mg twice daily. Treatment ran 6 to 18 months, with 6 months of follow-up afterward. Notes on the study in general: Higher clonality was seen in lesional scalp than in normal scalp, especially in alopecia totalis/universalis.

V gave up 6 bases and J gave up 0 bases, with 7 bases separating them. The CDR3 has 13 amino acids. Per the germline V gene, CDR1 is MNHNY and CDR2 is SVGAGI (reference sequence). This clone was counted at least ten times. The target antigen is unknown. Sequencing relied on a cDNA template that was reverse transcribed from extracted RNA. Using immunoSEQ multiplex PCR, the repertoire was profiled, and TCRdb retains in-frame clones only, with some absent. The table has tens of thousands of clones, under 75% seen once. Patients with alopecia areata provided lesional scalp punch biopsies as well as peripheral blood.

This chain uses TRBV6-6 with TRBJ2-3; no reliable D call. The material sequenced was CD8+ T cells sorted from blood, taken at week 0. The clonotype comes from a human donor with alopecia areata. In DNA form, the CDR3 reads TGTGCCAGCAGCCGAGACAGCACAGATACGCAGTATTTT. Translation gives CASSRDSTDTQYF.